The clone carrying this T cell receptor beta chain was observed a few times. The CDR3 sequence is 14 residues long. V was clipped by 7 bases and J by 2 bases, with 18 bases between them. The germline V gene has CDR1 SQVTM and CDR2 ANQGSEA. These data come from a study of cytomegalovirus exposure and HLA in healthy donors. PCR involved 60 Vbeta and 13 Jbeta primers. Sequencing was performed with immunoSEQ multiplex PCR; in TCRdb, only in-frame clones are kept and a portion is missing. The table shows over 110,000 clones, with 70% to 85% occurring only once. This sequence originates from a male donor in good health and CMV-seronegative. The V call is TRBV29-1, the J call TRBJ2-7, with a possible D match to TRBD1 (6 bases). Material for sequencing was PBMCs. CDR3 coding DNA: TGCAGCGCCAGCCGGGACAACCTTCCCTACGAGCAGTACTTC. It codes for CSASRDNLPYEQYF.